This note documents a single TCR beta chain sequence. This record belongs to a study of blood T cell repertoires in COVID-19. The table came from immunoSEQ multiplex PCR; TCRdb's copy has only in-frame clones and leaves some out. The table includes about 250,000 clones, roughly 89% detected once. The V gene's germline CDR1 is MNHEY and CDR2 SVGAGI. V shed 7 bases and J shed 0 bases, with 10 bases lying between them. This CDR3 spans 14 amino acids. Sequencing input: PBMCs or T cells enriched from blood (not recorded which). This TCR derives from a woman in her 30s with acute COVID-19. The chain recombines TRBV6-5 with TRBJ1-5; weak D call: TRBD1 (6 bases). CDR3 region: CASKQGNSNQPQHF. CDR3 coding DNA: TGTGCCAGCAAACAGGGCAATAGCAATCAGCCCCAGCATTTT.